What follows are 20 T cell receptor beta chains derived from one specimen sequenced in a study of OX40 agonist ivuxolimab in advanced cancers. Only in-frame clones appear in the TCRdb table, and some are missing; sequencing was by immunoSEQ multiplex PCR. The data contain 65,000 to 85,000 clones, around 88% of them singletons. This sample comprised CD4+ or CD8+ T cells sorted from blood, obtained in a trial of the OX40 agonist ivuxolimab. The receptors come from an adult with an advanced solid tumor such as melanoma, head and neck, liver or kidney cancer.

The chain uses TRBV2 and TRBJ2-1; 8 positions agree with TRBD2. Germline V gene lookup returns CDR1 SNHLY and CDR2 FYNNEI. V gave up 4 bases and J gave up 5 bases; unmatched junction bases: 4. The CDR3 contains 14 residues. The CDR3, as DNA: TGTGCCAGCAGTGTACTAGCGGCCAACAATGAGCAGTTCTTC. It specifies CASSVLAANNEQFF.

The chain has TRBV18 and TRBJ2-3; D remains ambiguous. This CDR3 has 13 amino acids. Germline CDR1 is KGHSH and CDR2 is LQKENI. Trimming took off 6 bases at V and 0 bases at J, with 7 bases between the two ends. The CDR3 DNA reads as TGTGCCAGCTCGCCAACTAGCACAGATACGCAGTATTTT. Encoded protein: CASSPTSTDTQYF.

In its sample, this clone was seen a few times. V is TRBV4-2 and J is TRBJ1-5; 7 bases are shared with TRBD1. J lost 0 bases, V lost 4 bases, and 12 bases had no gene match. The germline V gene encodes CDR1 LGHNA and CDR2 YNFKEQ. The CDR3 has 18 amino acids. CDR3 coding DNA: TGTGCCAGCAGCCGAGTCCTTGACAGGGAATTTAGCAATCAGCCCCAGCATTTT. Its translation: CASSRVLDREFSNQPQHF.

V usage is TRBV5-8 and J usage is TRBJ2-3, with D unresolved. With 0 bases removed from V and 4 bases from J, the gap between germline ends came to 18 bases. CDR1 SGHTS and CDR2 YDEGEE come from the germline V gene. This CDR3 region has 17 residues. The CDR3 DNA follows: TGTGCCAGCAGCTTGGGAAGTCGAGGCATCGGTGCAGATACGCAGTATTTT. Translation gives CASSLGSRGIGADTQYF. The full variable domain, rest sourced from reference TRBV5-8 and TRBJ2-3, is EAGVTQSPTHLIKTRGQQATLRCSPISGHTSVYWYQQALGLGLQFLLWYDEGEERNRGNFPPRFSGRQFPNYSSELNVNALELEDSALYLCASSLGSRGIGADTQYFGPGTRLTVL.

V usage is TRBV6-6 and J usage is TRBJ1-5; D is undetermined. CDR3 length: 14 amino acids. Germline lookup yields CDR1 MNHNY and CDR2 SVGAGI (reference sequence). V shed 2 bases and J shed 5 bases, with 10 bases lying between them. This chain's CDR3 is CASSYPGPDQPQHF. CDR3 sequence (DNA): TGTGCCAGCAGTTACCCAGGACCAGATCAGCCCCAGCATTTT.

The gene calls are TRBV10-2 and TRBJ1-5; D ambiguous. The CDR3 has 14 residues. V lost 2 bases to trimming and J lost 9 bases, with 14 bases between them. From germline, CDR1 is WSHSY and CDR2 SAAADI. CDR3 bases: TGCGCCAGCAGTGAGGTAACCGCGGCTCGGCCCCAGCATTTT. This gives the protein CASSEVTAARPQHF.

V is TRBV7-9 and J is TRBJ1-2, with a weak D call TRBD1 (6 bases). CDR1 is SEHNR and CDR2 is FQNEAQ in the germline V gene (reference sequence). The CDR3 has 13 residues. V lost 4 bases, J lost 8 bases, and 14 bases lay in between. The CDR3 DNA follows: TGTGCCAGCAGCTCCGGGCAGGGGAGAGGCTACACCTTC. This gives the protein CASSSGQGRGYTF.

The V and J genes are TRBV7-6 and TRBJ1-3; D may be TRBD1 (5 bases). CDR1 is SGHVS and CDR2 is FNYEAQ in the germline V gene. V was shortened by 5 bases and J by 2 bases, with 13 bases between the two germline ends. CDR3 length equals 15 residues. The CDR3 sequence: CASSPAGTAGNTIYF. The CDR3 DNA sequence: TGTGCCAGCAGCCCTGCGGGGACGGCTGGAAACACCATATATTTT. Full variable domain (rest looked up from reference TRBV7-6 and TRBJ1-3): GAGVSQSPRYKVTKRGQDVALRCDPISGHVSLYWYRQALGQGPEFLTYFNYEAQQDKSGLPNDRFSAERPEGSISTLTIQRTEQRDSAMYRCASSPAGTAGNTIYFGEGSWLTVV.

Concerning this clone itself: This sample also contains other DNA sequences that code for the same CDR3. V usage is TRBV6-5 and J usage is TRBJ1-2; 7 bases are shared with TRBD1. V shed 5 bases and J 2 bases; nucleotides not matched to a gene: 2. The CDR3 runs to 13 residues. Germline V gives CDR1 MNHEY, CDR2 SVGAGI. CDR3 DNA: TGTGCCAGCAGTCGGACAGGCAACTATGGCTACACCTTC. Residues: CASSRTGNYGYTF.

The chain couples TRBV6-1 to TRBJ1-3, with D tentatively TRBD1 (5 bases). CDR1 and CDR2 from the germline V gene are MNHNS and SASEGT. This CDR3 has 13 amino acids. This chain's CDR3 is CAGREEPGNTIYF. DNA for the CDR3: TGTGCGGGGCGGGAGGAACCTGGAAACACCATATATTTT.

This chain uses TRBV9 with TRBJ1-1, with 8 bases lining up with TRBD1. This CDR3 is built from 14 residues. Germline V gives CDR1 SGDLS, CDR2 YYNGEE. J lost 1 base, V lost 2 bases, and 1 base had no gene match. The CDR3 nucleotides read TGTGCCAGCAGCGTGACAGGGGCGAACACTGAAGCTTTCTTT. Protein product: CASSVTGANTEAFF.

The CDR3 here is CASSLSSAIPNTGELFF. DNA for the CDR3: TGTGCCAGTAGCCTAAGTTCGGCAATCCCGAACACCGGGGAGCTGTTTTTT. The chain couples TRBV19 to TRBJ2-2; D uncertain. The germline CDR1 and CDR2 sequences are LNHDA and SQIVND (reference sequence). The V and J ends lost 6 bases and 0 bases respectively, with 17 bases between them. This CDR3 contains 17 residues.

CDR3 residues: CASSPRAGRNEQYF. CDR3 bases: TGTGCCAGCAGCCCTCGAGCAGGGAGGAACGAGCAGTACTTC. This chain links TRBV11-2 with TRBJ2-7, with D possibly TRBD2 on 6 matching bases. Germline V gene data show CDR1 as SGHAT and CDR2 as FQNNGV. V shed 5 bases and J shed 5 bases, with 16 bases lying between them. The CDR3 has 14 amino acids.

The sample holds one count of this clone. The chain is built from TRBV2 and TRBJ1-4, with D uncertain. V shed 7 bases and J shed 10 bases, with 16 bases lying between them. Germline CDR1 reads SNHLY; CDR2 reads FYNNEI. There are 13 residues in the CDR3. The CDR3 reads CASTGQLGVKLFF. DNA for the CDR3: TGTGCCAGCACAGGCCAACTAGGCGTAAAACTGTTTTTT.

CDR3 in DNA: TGTGCCAGCAGCTACGGGACAGGGGGGAGGGATCAGCCCCAGCATTTT. Protein sequence: CASSYGTGGRDQPQHF. J is TRBJ1-5 and V is TRBV5-4, with 11 bases lining up with TRBD1. The germline CDR1 and CDR2 sequences are SGHNT and YYREEE (reference sequence). This CDR3 region has 16 residues. J was trimmed by 5 bases and V by 3 bases; bases with no gene match: 7.

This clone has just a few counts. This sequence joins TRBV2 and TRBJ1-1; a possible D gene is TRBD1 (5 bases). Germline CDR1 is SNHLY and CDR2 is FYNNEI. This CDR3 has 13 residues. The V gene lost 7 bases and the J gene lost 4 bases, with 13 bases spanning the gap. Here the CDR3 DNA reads TGTGCCAGCACCCAGGGTTTCGGCACTGAAGCTTTCTTT. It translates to CASTQGFGTEAFF.

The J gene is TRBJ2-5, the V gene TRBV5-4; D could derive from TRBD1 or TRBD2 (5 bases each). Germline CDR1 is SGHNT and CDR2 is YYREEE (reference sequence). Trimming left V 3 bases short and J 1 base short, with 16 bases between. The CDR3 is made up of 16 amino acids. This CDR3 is CASSSTWGSVQETQYF. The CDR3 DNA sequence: TGTGCCAGCAGCTCGACGTGGGGGTCGGTCCAAGAGACCCAGTACTTC.

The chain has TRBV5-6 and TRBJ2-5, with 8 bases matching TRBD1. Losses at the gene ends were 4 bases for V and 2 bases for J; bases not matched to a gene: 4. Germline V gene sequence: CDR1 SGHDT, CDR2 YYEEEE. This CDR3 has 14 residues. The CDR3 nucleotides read TGTGCCAGCAGCATGACAGGGGCTCAAGAGACCCAGTACTTC. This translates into CASSMTGAQETQYF.

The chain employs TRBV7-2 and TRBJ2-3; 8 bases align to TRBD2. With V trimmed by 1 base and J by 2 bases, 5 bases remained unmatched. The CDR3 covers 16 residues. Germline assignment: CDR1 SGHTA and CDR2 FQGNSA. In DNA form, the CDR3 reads TGTGCCAGCAGCTTAGTCCCTAGCGGGTACACAGATACGCAGTATTTT. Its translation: CASSLVPSGYTDTQYF.

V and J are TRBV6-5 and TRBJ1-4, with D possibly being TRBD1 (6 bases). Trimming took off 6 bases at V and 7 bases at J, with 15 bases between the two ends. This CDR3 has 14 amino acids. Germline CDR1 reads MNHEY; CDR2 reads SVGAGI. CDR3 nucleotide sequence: TGTGCCAGCAGACCGGACCAGGGGACTGAAAAACTGTTTTTT. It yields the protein CASRPDQGTEKLFF.